The clone carrying this T cell receptor (beta chain) has more than one count but fewer than ten. What it recognizes is unknown. The sample is drawn from a study of vaccination and CD4 T cells after COVID-19. The overall study: As their vaccination, participants received two doses of either BNT162b2 or mRNA-1273 vaccine. Median time from second vaccine dose to sampling was around 72 days (14 to 241).

Cultured CD4+ T-cell DNA underwent Oncomine TCR Beta short-read sequencing. Genomic DNA was drawn out of CD4+ T cells grown in culture. Using its own MiXCR run on the PCR reads, TCRdb lists one record per CDR3 protein. In the table there are 15,000 to 25,000 distinct CDR3 sequences, approximately 48% of which are singletons. J was trimmed by 4 bases and V by 10 bases; bases with no gene match: 2. Germline V gene data show CDR1 as SGHTA and CDR2 as FQGTGA. This CDR3 is 13 amino acids long. Study-wide points: The authors studied relatively few convalescent patients and analyzed no early post-infection timepoints.

Treatment denoted: roughly ten-day PBMC culture with coronavirus spike peptide pools or control peptides (ViraFEST assay). The chain has TRBV7-3 and TRBJ2-2; 11 positions match TRBD2. This sample comprised CD4+ T cells from blood, cultured in vitro, obtained after SARS-CoV-2 vaccination. This sequence originates from a human donor who had recovered from COVID-19. This chain's CDR3 is CATGTSGTGELFF. The CDR3 coding sequence is TGTGCCACAGGGACTAGCGGCACCGGGGAGCTGTTTTTT. Looking up the rest from reference TRBV7-3 and TRBJ2-2 gives the full variable domain: GAGVSQTPSNKVTEKGKYVELRCDPISGHTALYWYRQSLGQGPEFLIYFQGTGAADDSGLPNDRFFAVRPEGSVSTLKIQRTERGDSAVYLCATGTSGTGELFFGEGSRLTVL.